The clone carrying this T cell receptor (beta chain) was detected a few times. The germline CDR1 and CDR2 sequences are LGHDT and YNNKEL (reference sequence). This CDR3 is built from 16 residues. Trimming took 0 bases from V and 2 from J, leaving 13 bases between them. This specimen belongs to a study of T cells in Graves' hyperthyroidism and ophthalmopathy. Orbital computed tomography, thyroid ultrasound, serum thyroxine and TRAb, and clinical symptoms together informed the diagnoses. The investigators amplified TCR beta CDR3 regions from RNA transcripts. The TCR CDR3 first-round RT-PCR relied on the HTBI primer set. Each CDR3 protein gets one entry after TCRdb re-called the multiplex PCR reads with MiXCR. The sample has fewer than 750,000 distinct CDR3 sequences, about half seen once.

V and J are TRBV3-1 and TRBJ1-1; no definite D call. The receptor's source is a woman between 18 and 30 years old with Graves' hyperthyroidism. Input material: peripheral blood or thyroid tissue (not recorded which). The CDR3 spells CASSQEVKEPNTEAFF. The CDR3 nucleotides read TGTGCCAGCAGCCAAGAGGTTAAGGAGCCTAACACTGAAGCTTTCTTT.